Listed below are T cell receptor beta chains from one sample, sequenced in a study of shared clonotypes between healthy human individuals. Assay used: immunoSEQ multiplex PCR; TCRdb lists only in-frame clones, some missing. Here the sample spans around 690,000 clones, 90% being singletons. Material for sequencing was memory CD8+ T cells from PBMCs. These TCRs come from a man aged 18 to 29 in good health. Some clones in this sample may be carry-over from other donors' samples. The CDR3 runs from the conserved cysteine through the conserved F or W. D genes are given only for firm matches. Clone size is not always given. Where it is, it says once, few, many or a class for expanded clones.

>-|TRBV19|TRBJ2-3|-
CASSRDYTQYF
TGTGCCAGTAGCCGAGACTATACGCAGTATTTT
>-|TRBV13|TRBJ2-5|-
CASSLGESGWVTQYF
TGTGCCAGCAGCTTAGGCGAGTCAGGGTGGGTGACCCAGTACTTC
>-|TRBV27|TRBJ2-1|TRBD2
CASSFVGGGYNEQFF
TGTGCCAGCAGTTTCGTGGGCGGGGGCTACAATGAGCAGTTCTTC
>-|TRBV29-1|TRBJ2-7|-
CSVEDPVRGTYEQYF
TGCAGCGTTGAAGATCCGGTGAGGGGGACCTACGAGCAGTACTTC
>-|TRBV28|TRBJ2-7|TRBD2
CASSSLAGEVYEQYF
TGTGCCAGCAGTTCACTAGCGGGAGAGGTTTACGAGCAGTACTTC
>-|TRBV4-1|TRBJ2-3|TRBD2
CASSLELGTSGRGQYF
TGCGCCAGCAGCCTAGAACTTGGGACTAGCGGGAGGGGGCAGTATTTT
>-|TRBV10-3|TRBJ1-5|-
CAISESRTTGPNQPQHF
TGTGCCATCAGTGAGTCGAGGACTACAGGGCCCAATCAGCCCCAGCATTTT
>-|TRBV27|TRBJ2-7|TRBD1
CASSLYLPTGVNEQYF
TGTGCCAGCAGTCTCTACCTACCGACAGGGGTTAACGAGCAGTACTTC
>-|TRBV19|TRBJ1-5|-
CASSPLTRPISNQPQHF
TGTGCCAGTAGCCCTTTGACCCGTCCCATTAGCAATCAGCCCCAGCATTTT
>once|TRBV28|TRBJ2-3|-
CAPTAGGPTDTQYF
TGTGCCCCCACGGCTGGGGGCCCCACAGATACGCAGTATTTT